This T cell receptor (beta chain) was sequenced during a study of cytomegalovirus exposure and HLA in healthy donors. General observations from the study: Analysis was carried out at a later point, and it linked a missense DCLRE1C variant to TCR beta V- and J-gene trimming. Specificity of a few CMV-associated chains for CMV antigens was verified in vitro. When a later analysis was performed, an Asian-associated ancestry cluster reportedly had fewer N-insertions than the approximately 700-donor mean. Altogether, about 160 TCR beta chains were recorded as cytomegalovirus-associated.

The germline V gene has CDR1 ENHRY and CDR2 SYGVKD. J gave up 0 bases and V 7 bases, and 1 base lay outside the gene matches. This CDR3 is 13 amino acids long. PCR involved 60 Vbeta and 13 Jbeta primers. The method was immunoSEQ multiplex PCR; TCRdb's version includes in-frame clones alone and lacks a portion of them. Altogether about 220,000 clones are present, 75% to 90% being singletons, with the ten largest covering 0.71%. Details on this clone: Its antigen is not known.

The sequenced material came from PBMCs. V and J are TRBV10-3 and TRBJ2-3, with 7 bases identical to TRBD2. The TCR sequence derives from a boy aged 2-9 years in good health and CMV-seronegative. The CDR3 loop is CAITGGSTDTQYF. As DNA, the CDR3 is TGTGCCATCACCGGGGGGAGCACAGATACGCAGTATTTT.